These T cell receptor beta chains were read from a single sample in a study of shared clonotypes between healthy human individuals. Using immunoSEQ multiplex PCR, the repertoire was profiled, and TCRdb retains in-frame clones only, with some absent. Of just over 2,000,000 clones listed, about 95% are singletons. The sequencing input was naive CD8+ T cells sorted from blood. These receptor sequences come from a man aged 18 to 30 in good health. CDR3s include the opening cysteine and the closing phenylalanine or tryptophan. Only part of the rows carry a size: once, few, many, or a class if the clone is expanded.

size	V	J	CDR3
-	TRBV28	TRBJ1-1	CASSFPPRTTENTEAFF
-	TRBV6-6	TRBJ2-3	CASSYTPTDTQYF
-	TRBV28	TRBJ1-1	CASILGRGNTEAFF
few	TRBV30	TRBJ1-1	CAWSVGVNTEAFF
-	TRBV6-6	TRBJ2-1	CASSYPTSGSHNEQFF
few	TRBV28	TRBJ2-7	CASSSSYEQYF
-	TRBV6-6	TRBJ2-1	CASSSGTGLDNEQFF
-	TRBV28	TRBJ2-5	CASSFPQEGRETQYF
-	TRBV30	TRBJ2-1	CAWSPDRGTYNEQFF
-	TRBV21-1	TRBJ1-5	CASSKCRQVNSNQPQHF
-	TRBV4-1	TRBJ2-7	CASSQERDIFYEQYF
-	TRBV18	TRBJ2-7	CASSPPPGQGTYEQYF
-	TRBV7-9	TRBJ2-7	CASSSHQGAREQYF
-	TRBV4-3	TRBJ2-2	CASRDLLAGELFF
-	TRBV15	TRBJ2-3	CATSPIPPDTQYF
-	TRBV7-2	TRBJ2-7	CASSSENYEQYF
-	TRBV4-1	TRBJ1-1	CASSQDWGPQTEAFF
-	TRBV2	TRBJ2-6	CASRGGVLGLAGANVLTF
-	TRBV6-5	TRBJ1-1	CASSYSTGLEAFF
-	TRBV5-6	TRBJ2-7	CASSSGTSGFYEQYF
-	TRBV5-6	TRBJ2-7	CASSVARMDRSLYEQYF
-	TRBV29-1	TRBJ2-7	CSVDDGSSYEQYF
-	TRBV7-2	TRBJ2-7	CASSFLAGRLHEQYF
-	TRBV7-9	TRBJ2-1	CASSPRVEYNEQFF
-	TRBV5-6	TRBJ1-1	CASRENNERTEAFF